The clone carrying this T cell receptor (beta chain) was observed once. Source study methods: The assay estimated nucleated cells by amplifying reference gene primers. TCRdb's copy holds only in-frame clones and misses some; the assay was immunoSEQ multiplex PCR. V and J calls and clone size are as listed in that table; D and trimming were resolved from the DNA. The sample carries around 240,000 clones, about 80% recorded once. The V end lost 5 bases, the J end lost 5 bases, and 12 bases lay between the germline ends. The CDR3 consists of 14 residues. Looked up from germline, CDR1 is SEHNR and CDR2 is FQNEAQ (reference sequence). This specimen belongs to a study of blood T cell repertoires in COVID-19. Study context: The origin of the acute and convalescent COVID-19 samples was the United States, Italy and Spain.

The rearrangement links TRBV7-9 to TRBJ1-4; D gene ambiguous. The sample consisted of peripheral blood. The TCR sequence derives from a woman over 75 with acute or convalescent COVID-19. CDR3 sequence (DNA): TGTGCCAGCAGCGCCGAGTTGTTGAATGAAAAACTGTTTTTT. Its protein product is CASSAELLNEKLFF.